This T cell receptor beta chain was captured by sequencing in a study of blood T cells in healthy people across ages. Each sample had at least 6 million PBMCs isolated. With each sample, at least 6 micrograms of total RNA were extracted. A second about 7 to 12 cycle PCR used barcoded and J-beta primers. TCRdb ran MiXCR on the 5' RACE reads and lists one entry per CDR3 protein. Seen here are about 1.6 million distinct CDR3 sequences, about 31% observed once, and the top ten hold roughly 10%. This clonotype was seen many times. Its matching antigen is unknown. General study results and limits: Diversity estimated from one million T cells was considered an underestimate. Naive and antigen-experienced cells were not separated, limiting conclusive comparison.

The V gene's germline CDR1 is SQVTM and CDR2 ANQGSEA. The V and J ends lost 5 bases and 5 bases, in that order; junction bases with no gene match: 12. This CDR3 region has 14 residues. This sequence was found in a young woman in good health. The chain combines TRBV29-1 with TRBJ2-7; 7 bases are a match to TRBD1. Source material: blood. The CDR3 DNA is TGCAGCGTTACCCGGACAGGACGATACGACGAGCAGTACTTC. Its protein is CSVTRTGRYDEQYF.